The sequence of this T cell receptor beta chain was determined in a study of healthy donors' naive CD4 and CD8 T cells. Each TCR library used 500 ng of total RNA and a linear amplification protocol. TCRdb processed the reads anew with MiXCR; each CDR3 protein has one entry. The data contain around 180,000 distinct CDR3 sequences, around 80% of them singletons. Trimming removed 2 bases at V and 5 bases at J, with 8 bases between. CDR3 size: 14 residues. The V gene's germline CDR1 is SGHNT and CDR2 YYREEE (reference sequence). This TCR came from a pool of human donors in good health; the sample pools cells from several healthy donors. The rearrangement links TRBV5-4 to TRBJ1-6, with a possible D match to TRBD1 (5 bases). The sequenced material came from naive CD4+ and CD8+ T cells sorted from blood, pooled from several donors. The CDR3 here is CASSLGEDNSPLHF. The CDR3 DNA reads as TGTGCCAGCAGCTTAGGGGAAGATAATTCACCCCTCCACTTT. Full variable domain (remainder filled in from reference TRBV5-4 and TRBJ1-6): ETGVTQSPTHLIKTRGQQVTLRCSSQSGHNTVSWYQQALGQGPQFIFQYYREEENGRGNFPPRFSGLQFPNYSSELNVNALELDDSALYLCASSLGEDNSPLHFGNGTRLTVT.